What follows are 7 T cell receptor beta chains derived from one specimen sequenced in a study of CD39 and CD103 CD8 tumor-infiltrating T cells. The protocol was immunoSEQ multiplex PCR, while the TCRdb copy is restricted to in-frame clones and leaves out a portion. The sample holds 15,000 or so clones, over 80% seen once. Material for sequencing was CD8+ T cells sorted from blood. The subset here: total memory CD8 T cells (CD45RA-CCR7+/-) from blood or uninvolved lymph node. Every receptor here comes from a human donor with head and neck squamous cell carcinoma.

The chain has TRBV5-6 and TRBJ1-1, with D uncertain. The CDR3 has 14 residues. Germline CDR1 is SGHDT and CDR2 is YYEEEE. V was shortened by 2 bases and J by 1 base, with 9 bases between the two germline ends. CDR3 sequence: CASSFAWGNTEAFF. The DNA of the CDR3 is TGTGCCAGCAGCTTTGCTTGGGGGAACACTGAAGCTTTCTTT. Using reference TRBV5-6 and TRBJ1-1 for the parts outside the CDR3, the full variable domain is DAGVTQSPTHLIKTRGQQVTLRCSPKSGHDTVSWYQQALGQGPQFIFQYYEEEERQRGNFPDRFSGHQFPNYSSELNVNALLLGDSALYLCASSFAWGNTEAFFGQGTRLTVV.

This clone showed up just once. This chain connects TRBV19 to TRBJ1-1; the D is unclear. CDR1 is LNHDA, CDR2 SQIVND, per germline (reference sequence). This CDR3 spans 13 amino acids. V dropped 3 bases and J dropped 0 bases, with 5 bases sitting between them. The CDR3 sequence: CASSISLNTEAFF. The CDR3 DNA is TGTGCCAGTAGTATTTCTCTGAACACTGAAGCTTTCTTT.

The CDR3 coding sequence is TGCGCCAGCAGCCAAGAAGCAGCACAAGAGACCCAGTACTTC. Translation: CASSQEAAQETQYF. The chain has TRBV4-1 and TRBJ2-5; D gene ambiguous. This CDR3 spans 14 amino acids. The V end lost 0 bases, the J end lost 2 bases, and 7 bases lay between the germline ends. Germline V gene data show CDR1 as MGHRA and CDR2 as YSYEKL.

The J gene is TRBJ1-6, the V gene TRBV4-1, with TRBD1 matching over 7 bases. CDR1 and CDR2 from the germline V gene are MGHRA and YSYEKL. V lost 1 base and J lost 8; bases outside the gene matches: 5. The CDR3 is 15 amino acids. CDR3 protein: CASSQGQGEYSPLHF. In DNA, the CDR3 is TGCGCCAGCAGCCAAGGACAGGGTGAATATTCACCCCTCCACTTT.

The chain recombines TRBV29-1 with TRBJ1-2; 12 bases are a match to TRBD1. This CDR3 has 13 residues. Germline CDR1 and CDR2: SQVTM and ANQGSEA. V lost 7 bases, J lost 7 bases, and 7 bases stayed unmatched. For the CDR3, the DNA is TGCAGCGCCCTGGGACAGGGGGCGTCTGGCTACACCTTC. Its translation: CSALGQGASGYTF.

The rearrangement joins TRBV11-2 to TRBJ2-2; D perhaps matches TRBD2 (7 bases). Germline-derived CDR1 and CDR2 are SGHAT and FQNNGV. This CDR3 contains 15 residues. V was pared by 3 bases and J by 5 bases, with 13 bases between. The CDR3 DNA follows: TGTGCCAGCAGCTTTGGGGGGGGCGAAACCGGGGAGCTGTTTTTT. This sequence encodes CASSFGGGETGELFF.

This chain links TRBV4-1 with TRBJ1-5; D uncertain. Trimming took 0 bases from V and 0 from J, leaving 9 bases between them. The CDR3 is 16 amino acids. Germline values: CDR1 MGHRA, CDR2 YSYEKL. The CDR3 region has the DNA TGCGCCAGCAGCCAAGAATCCATCTATAGCAATCAGCCCCAGCATTTT. Residues: CASSQESIYSNQPQHF.